Listed here are 17 T cell receptor beta chains from one sample, sequenced in a study of CD8+ T cells in alopecia areata. Treatment specified: oral pan-JAK inhibitor, 5-10 mg twice daily. Sequencing templates came from extracted RNA that was reverse transcribed into cDNA. Clones were read by immunoSEQ multiplex PCR, and TCRdb kept only the in-frame ones, dropping some. The sample records about 140,000 clones, about four fifths being singletons. The input for sequencing was CD8+ T cells sorted from blood, taken at week 4, from a patient treated with tofacitinib. The receptor set was obtained from a human donor with alopecia areata.

The rearrangement links TRBV19 to TRBJ2-2; 8 positions agree with TRBD2. The CDR3 extends over 15 amino acids. Germline-derived CDR1 and CDR2 are LNHDA and SQIVND (reference sequence). J was trimmed by 0 bases and V by 5 bases; bases with no gene match: 2. This CDR3 is CASSRAGANTGELFF. CDR3 nucleotides: TGTGCCAGTAGTCGAGCGGGGGCGAACACCGGGGAGCTGTTTTTT. The complete variable domain, with remaining parts taken from reference TRBV19 and TRBJ2-2, reads DGGITQSPKYLFRKEGQNVTLSCEQNLNHDAMYWYRQDPGQGLRLIYYSQIVNDFQKGDIAEGYSVSREKKESFPLTVTSAQKNPTAFYLCASSRAGANTGELFFGEGSRLTVL.

The chain joins TRBV5-5 to TRBJ2-3; D is undetermined. There are 15 residues in the CDR3. Germline V gives CDR1 SGHKS, CDR2 YYEKEE (reference sequence). Deletions cut 4 bases from V and 2 bases from J, with 14 bases between. In nucleotides, the CDR3 is TGTGCCAGCAGCCCCACGGACGCATTCACAGATACGCAGTATTTT. Encoded protein: CASSPTDAFTDTQYF.

This clone was counted a few times. The V gene is TRBV29-1, the J gene TRBJ2-7, with D possibly being TRBD1 or TRBD2 (6 bases each). The CDR3 length is 12 residues. Trimming removed 3 bases at V and 10 bases at J, with 16 bases between. The germline CDR1 and CDR2 sequences are SQVTM and ANQGSEA. The CDR3 is CSVDGGPRAQYF. The CDR3 DNA follows: TGCAGCGTTGATGGGGGGCCGAGGGCCCAGTACTTC.

The genes are TRBV18 and TRBJ2-1; tentatively, D is TRBD2 (6 bases). The CDR3 runs 16 residues. The V gene's germline CDR1 is KGHSH and CDR2 LQKENI. The V end was cut by 4 bases, the J end by 3 bases, with 16 bases between. The DNA of the CDR3 is TGTGCCAGCTCACACGACCCAGGGAGGTACTACAATGAGCAGTTCTTC. The encoded protein is CASSHDPGRYYNEQFF.

This chain links TRBV7-3 with TRBJ2-7, with 9 bases identical to TRBD1. The V gene's germline CDR1 is SGHTA and CDR2 FQGTGA. V was clipped by 5 bases and J by 5 bases; unmatched bases: 4. The CDR3 runs 13 residues. As DNA, the CDR3 is TGTGCCAGCAGCCACGACAGGGGGAACGAGCAGTACTTC. Protein product: CASSHDRGNEQYF.

The chain is built from TRBV10-3 and TRBJ2-1, with a tentative D call TRBD2 (6 bases). CDR1 and CDR2 (germline): ENHRY, SYGVKD. Deletions cut 2 bases from V and 0 bases from J, with 14 bases between. The CDR3 is made up of 17 amino acids. The CDR3 region has the DNA TGTGCCATCAGTGAGGCGGGGTCCACTAGCTCCTACAATGAGCAGTTCTTC. This sequence encodes CAISEAGSTSSYNEQFF.

The genes are TRBV7-8 and TRBJ2-7, with 8 positions matching TRBD2. The CDR3 consists of 14 residues. The germline gives CDR1 SGHVS, CDR2 FQNEAQ. Trimming cost V 5 bases and J 0 bases; bases outside gene matches: 3. The CDR3 protein is CASSVSGDSYEQYF. The CDR3 DNA reads TGTGCCAGCAGCGTTAGCGGGGACTCCTACGAGCAGTACTTC.

This chain uses TRBV19 with TRBJ1-5; a possible D gene is TRBD1 (5 bases). The length of the CDR3 is 15 residues. CDR1 LNHDA and CDR2 SQIVND come from the germline V gene (reference sequence). With 2 bases removed from V and 1 base from J, the gap between germline ends came to 9 bases. The DNA of the CDR3 is TGTGCCAGTAGTATAAGGGGAAGGAGCAATCAGCCCCAGCATTTT. Its translation is CASSIRGRSNQPQHF.

The chain combines TRBV5-1 with TRBJ2-7, with D unresolved. Trimming cost V 4 bases and J 3 bases, with 14 bases left between them. The CDR3 is 14 residues long. CDR1 is SGHRS, CDR2 YFSETQ, per germline. The CDR3 protein is CASSPHSSDYEQYF. The CDR3 DNA sequence: TGCGCCAGCAGCCCTCACAGTTCCGACTACGAGCAGTACTTC. Based on the CDR3 plus reference TRBV5-1 and TRBJ2-7, the full variable domain is KAGVTQTPRYLIKTRGQQVTLSCSPISGHRSVSWYQQTPGQGLQFLFEYFSETQRNKGNFPGRFSGRQFSNSRSEMNVSTLELGDSALYLCASSPHSSDYEQYFGPGTRLTVT.

This chain uses TRBV29-1 with TRBJ1-2; D is unclear. Germline assignment: CDR1 SQVTM and CDR2 ANQGSEA. The CDR3 runs 17 residues. The V end lost 6 bases, the J end lost 1 base, and 24 bases lay between the germline ends. The CDR3 DNA reads as TGCAGCGTCCCAGGTGGCTCACCACCTTCCATTAACTATGGCTACACCTTC. It specifies CSVPGGSPPSINYGYTF.

The chain has TRBV19 and TRBJ1-5; D gene ambiguous. Per the germline V gene, CDR1 is LNHDA and CDR2 is SQIVND (reference sequence). The CDR3 has 19 amino acids. The ends were cut back, 5 bases at V and 0 bases at J, with 23 bases in the middle. The DNA for the CDR3 is TGTGCCAGTAGTCCACGAACGGGAGGCACAGACTATAGCAATCAGCCCCAGCATTTT. Translated: CASSPRTGGTDYSNQPQHF.

This clone was counted between two and nine times. This CDR3 is also generated by other DNA sequences in the sample. The V gene is TRBV5-1, the J gene TRBJ2-7, with D possibly being TRBD2 (6 bases). Trimming cost V 7 bases and J 6 bases, with 14 bases left between them. The CDR3 is 12 amino acids. The germline gives CDR1 SGHRS, CDR2 YFSETQ. CDR3 protein: CASGETSLEQYF. CDR3 DNA sequence: TGCGCCAGCGGAGAGACTAGTCTCGAGCAGTACTTC.

V is TRBV11-2 and J is TRBJ2-7, with 7 bases matching TRBD2. J was trimmed by 0 bases and V by 5 bases; bases with no gene match: 10. Germline V gene sequence: CDR1 SGHAT, CDR2 FQNNGV. The CDR3 extends over 16 amino acids. CDR3 DNA: TGTGCCAGCAGCCTCCTTTTGCGGGGGTACTCCTACGAGCAGTACTTC. It encodes CASSLLLRGYSYEQYF.

The chain couples TRBV27 to TRBJ1-5; 7 bases line up with TRBD1. V trimming: 4 bases; J trimming: 3 bases; junction bases outside the gene matches: 6. In germline, CDR1 is MNHEY, CDR2 SMNVEV (reference sequence). CDR3 length: 15 residues. The CDR3 bases are TGTGCCAGCAGTTCCGGGACAGTCACCAATCAGCCCCAGCATTTT. Translating gives CASSSGTVTNQPQHF.

In the case of this clone: A read error may produce the germline difference seen at one junction end. This chain uses TRBV7-7 with TRBJ2-3, with no clear D. CDR1 SSHAT and CDR2 FNYEAQ come from the germline V gene (reference sequence). The CDR3 is 15 residues long. The CDR3 loop is CASSSTEGNGDTQYF. DNA for the CDR3: TGTGCTAGCAGCTCGACGGAAGGGAACGGGGATACGCAGTATTTT.

The rearrangement joins TRBV2 to TRBJ2-7, with 8 positions matching TRBD1. Germline CDR1 and CDR2: SNHLY and FYNNEI. This CDR3 comprises 16 residues. J was trimmed by 0 bases and V by 6 bases; bases with no gene match: 10. The CDR3 region is CASSDWGQDSSYEQYF. The CDR3 region has the DNA TGTGCCAGCAGCGACTGGGGACAGGATAGCTCCTACGAGCAGTACTTC.

The chain combines TRBV29-1 with TRBJ2-5; a weak D match, TRBD2 (5 bases). The J call may be faulty, since TRBJ2-7 better matches the DNA end. This CDR3 region has 12 residues. Looked up from germline, CDR1 is SQVTM and CDR2 is ANQGSEA. CDR3 sequence (DNA): TGCAGCGTGGAGGACGGGGACTACGAGCAGTACTTC. Translated, it gives CSVEDGDYEQYF.